The 2 T cell receptor beta chains presented below share a single source sample, sequenced in a study of circulating CD8 cells and anti-PD-1 response in melanoma. TCR libraries were prepared from approximately 15 ng of total RNA with the QIAseq Immune Repertoire TCR panel. Via MiXCR, TCRdb re-called the reads, giving one row per CDR3 protein. The data hold 900 to 1,000 distinct CDR3 sequences, with about 8.2% observed a single time. Live CD3+CD8+TCRalphabeta+ cells were sorted into four subsets by PD-1 and/or TIGIT. The sequenced sample was CD8+ T cells from PBMCs, obtained at baseline or after one month of anti-PD-1 therapy (not recorded which). The receptor set was obtained from a human donor with melanoma.

By share, this clonotype counts as large. V and J are TRBV19 and TRBJ2-7, with 9 bases fitting TRBD1. The V gene end was trimmed by 3 bases and the J gene end by 3 bases; junction bases not matched to a gene: 3. Germline CDR1 LNHDA, CDR2 SQIVND (reference sequence). There are 14 residues in the CDR3. In nucleotides, the CDR3 is TGTGCCAGTAGTATGGGGACAGGGTTCTACGAGCAGTACTTC. This translates into CASSMGTGFYEQYF.

By proportion, this clonotype is large. The genes are TRBV2 and TRBJ2-5, with TRBD2 identical over 12 bases. This CDR3 is built from 18 residues. The ends lost 6 bases at V and 2 bases at J; junction bases unmatched: 13. The V gene's germline CDR1 is SNHLY and CDR2 FYNNEI. CDR3 sequence reads: CASSTLAGGEIYQETQYF. The CDR3 nucleotides read TGTGCCAGCAGCACACTAGCGGGGGGCGAGATTTATCAAGAGACCCAGTACTTC.